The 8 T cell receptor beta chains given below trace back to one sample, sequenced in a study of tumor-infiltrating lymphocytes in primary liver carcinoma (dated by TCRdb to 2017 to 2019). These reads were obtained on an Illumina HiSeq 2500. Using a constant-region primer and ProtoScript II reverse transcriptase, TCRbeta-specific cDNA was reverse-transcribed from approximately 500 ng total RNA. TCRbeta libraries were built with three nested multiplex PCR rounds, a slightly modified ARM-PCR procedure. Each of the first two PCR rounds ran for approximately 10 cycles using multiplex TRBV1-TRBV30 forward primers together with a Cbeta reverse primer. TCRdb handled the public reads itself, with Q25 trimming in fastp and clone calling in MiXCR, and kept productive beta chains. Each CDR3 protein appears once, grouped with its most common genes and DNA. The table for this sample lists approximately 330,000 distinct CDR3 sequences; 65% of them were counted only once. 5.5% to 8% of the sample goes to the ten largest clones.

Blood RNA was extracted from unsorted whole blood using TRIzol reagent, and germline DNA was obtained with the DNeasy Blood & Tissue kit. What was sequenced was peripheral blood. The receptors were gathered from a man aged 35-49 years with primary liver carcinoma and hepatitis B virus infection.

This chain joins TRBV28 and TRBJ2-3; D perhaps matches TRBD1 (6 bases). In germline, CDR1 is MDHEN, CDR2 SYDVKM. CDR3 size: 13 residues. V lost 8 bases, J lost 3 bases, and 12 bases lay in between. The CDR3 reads CASEQGATDTQYF. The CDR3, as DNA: TGTGCCAGCGAACAGGGAGCAACAGATACGCAGTATTTT.

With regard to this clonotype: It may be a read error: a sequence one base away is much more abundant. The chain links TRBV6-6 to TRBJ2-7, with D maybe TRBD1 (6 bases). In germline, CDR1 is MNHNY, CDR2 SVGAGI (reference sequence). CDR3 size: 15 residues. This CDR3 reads CVSSYLDRVGHEQYF. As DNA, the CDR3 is TGTGTCAGCAGTTACCTGGACAGAGTAGGCCACGAGCAGTACTTC.

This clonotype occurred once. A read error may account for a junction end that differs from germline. The CDR3 spells CAGSPAPGSGVSGANVLTF. The CDR3 coding sequence is TGTGCCGGCAGCCCTGCCCCGGGTAGCGGAGTCTCTGGGGCCAACGTCCTGACTTTC. This rearrangement joins TRBV5-4 to TRBJ2-6, with D possibly matching TRBD2 (6 bases). The CDR3 is made up of 19 amino acids. Looked up from germline, CDR1 is SGHNT and CDR2 is YYREEE (reference sequence).

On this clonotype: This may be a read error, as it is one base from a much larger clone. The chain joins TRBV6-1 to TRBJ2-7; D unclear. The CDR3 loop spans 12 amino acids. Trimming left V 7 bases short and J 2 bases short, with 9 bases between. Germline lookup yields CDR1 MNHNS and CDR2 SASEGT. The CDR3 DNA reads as TGTGCCAGCAATGAGATCCCCTACGAGCAGTACTTC. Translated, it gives CASNEIPYEQYF.

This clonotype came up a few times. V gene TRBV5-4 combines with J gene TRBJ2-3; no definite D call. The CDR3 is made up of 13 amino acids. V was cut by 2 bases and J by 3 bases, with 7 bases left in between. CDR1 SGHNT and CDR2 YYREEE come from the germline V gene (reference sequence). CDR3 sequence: CASSFPGTDTQYF. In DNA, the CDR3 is TGTGCCAGCAGCTTTCCCGGGACAGATACGCAGTATTTT.

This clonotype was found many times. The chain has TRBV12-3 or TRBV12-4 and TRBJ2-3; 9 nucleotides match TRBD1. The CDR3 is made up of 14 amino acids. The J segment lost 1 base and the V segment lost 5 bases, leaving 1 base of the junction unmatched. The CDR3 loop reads CASSRDRGTDTQYF. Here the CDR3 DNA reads TGTGCCAGCAGTCGGGACAGGGGCACAGATACGCAGTATTTT.

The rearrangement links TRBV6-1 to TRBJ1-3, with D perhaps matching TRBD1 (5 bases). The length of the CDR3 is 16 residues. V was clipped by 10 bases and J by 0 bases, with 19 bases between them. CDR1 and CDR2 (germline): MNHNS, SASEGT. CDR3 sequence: CATANLGTSSGNTIYF. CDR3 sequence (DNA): TGTGCCACCGCTAACCTAGGGACGAGCTCTGGAAACACCATATATTTT.

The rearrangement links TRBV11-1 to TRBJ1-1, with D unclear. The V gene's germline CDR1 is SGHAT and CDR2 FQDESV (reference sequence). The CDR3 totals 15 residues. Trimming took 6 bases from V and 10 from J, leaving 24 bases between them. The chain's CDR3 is CASSATGVGNSVAFF. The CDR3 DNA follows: TGTGCCAGCAGTGCGACGGGTGTGGGCAACAGTGTAGCTTTCTTT.